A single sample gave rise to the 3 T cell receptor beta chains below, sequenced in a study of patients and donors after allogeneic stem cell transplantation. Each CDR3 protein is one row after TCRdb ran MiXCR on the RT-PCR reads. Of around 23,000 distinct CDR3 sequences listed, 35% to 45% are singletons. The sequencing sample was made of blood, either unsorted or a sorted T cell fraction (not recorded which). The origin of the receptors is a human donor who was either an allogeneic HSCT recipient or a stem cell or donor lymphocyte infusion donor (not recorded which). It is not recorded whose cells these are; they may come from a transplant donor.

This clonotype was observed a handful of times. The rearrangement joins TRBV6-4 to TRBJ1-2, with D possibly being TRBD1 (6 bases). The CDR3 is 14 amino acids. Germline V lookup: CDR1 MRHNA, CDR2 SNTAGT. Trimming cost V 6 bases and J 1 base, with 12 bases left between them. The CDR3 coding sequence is TGTGCCAGCAGGGCAGGGGCCTATAACTATGGCTACACCTTC. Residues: CASRAGAYNYGYTF.

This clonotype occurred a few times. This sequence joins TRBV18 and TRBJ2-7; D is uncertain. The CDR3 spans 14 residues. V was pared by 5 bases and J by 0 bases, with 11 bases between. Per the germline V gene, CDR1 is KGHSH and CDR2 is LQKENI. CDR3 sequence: CASSRGWVSYEQYF. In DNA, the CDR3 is TGTGCCAGCTCAAGAGGCTGGGTCTCCTACGAGCAGTACTTC.

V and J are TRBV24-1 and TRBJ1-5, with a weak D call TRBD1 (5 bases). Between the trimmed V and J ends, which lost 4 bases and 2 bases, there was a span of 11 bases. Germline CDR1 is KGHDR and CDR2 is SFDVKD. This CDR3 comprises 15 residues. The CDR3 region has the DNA TGTGCCACCAGTGAAAACTCGGGGGGCAATCAGCCCCAGCATTTT. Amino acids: CATSENSGGNQPQHF.